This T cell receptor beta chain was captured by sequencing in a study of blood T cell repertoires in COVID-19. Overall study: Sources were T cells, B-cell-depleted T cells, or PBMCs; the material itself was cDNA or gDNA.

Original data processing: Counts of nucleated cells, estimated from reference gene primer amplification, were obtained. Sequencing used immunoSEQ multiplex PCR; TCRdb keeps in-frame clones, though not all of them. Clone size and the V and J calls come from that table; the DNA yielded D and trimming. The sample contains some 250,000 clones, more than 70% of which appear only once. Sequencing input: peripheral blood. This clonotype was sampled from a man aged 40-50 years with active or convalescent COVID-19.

CDR3 nucleotide sequence: TGTGCCTGGAGTGTAGGAACACCGGGGAGAGGCGGGGAGCTGTTTTTT. It is translated as CAWSVGTPGRGGELFF. The chain uses TRBV30 and TRBJ2-2, with a tentative D call TRBD2 (5 bases). Trimming left V 0 bases short and J 7 bases short, with 18 bases between. CDR3 size: 16 residues. CDR1 and CDR2 from the germline V gene are GTSNPN and SVGIG (reference sequence).